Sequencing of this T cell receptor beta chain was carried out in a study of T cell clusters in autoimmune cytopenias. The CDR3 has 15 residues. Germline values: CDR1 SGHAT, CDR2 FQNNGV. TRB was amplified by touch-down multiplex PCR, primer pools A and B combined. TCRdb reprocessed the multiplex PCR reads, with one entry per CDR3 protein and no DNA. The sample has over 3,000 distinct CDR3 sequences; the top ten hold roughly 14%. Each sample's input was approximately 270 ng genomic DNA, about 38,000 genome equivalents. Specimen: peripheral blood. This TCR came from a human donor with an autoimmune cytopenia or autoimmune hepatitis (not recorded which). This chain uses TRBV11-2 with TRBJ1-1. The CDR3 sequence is CASSLDRGQGPEAFF.